This T cell receptor beta chain was sequenced for a study of blood T cell repertoires in COVID-19. Study details: Both acute and convalescent COVID-19 samples were obtained from the United States, Italy and Spain. From T cells, B-cell-depleted T cells, or PBMCs came the material, which was cDNA or gDNA.

This clone appeared a few times. Trimming took 7 bases from V and 7 from J, leaving 11 bases between them. The CDR3 has 11 residues. Germline-derived CDR1 and CDR2 are SGHRS and YFSETQ. The authors' processing: Nucleated cell number was recorded as an estimate derived from reference gene primer amplification. The data were produced by immunoSEQ multiplex PCR, yet TCRdb's version contains in-frame clones alone and is incomplete. V, J and clone size are those of that table, while D and trimming were read from the DNA. The table has about 42,000 clones, around 84% seen once. The sequence derives from a man between 65 and 85 years old with acute or convalescent COVID-19. The chain is built from TRBV5-1 and TRBJ1-2; the D gene is possibly TRBD1 (6 bases). The sequenced material came from peripheral blood. CDR3 sequence (DNA): TGCGCCAGCCAGGGGCGAGGTGGCTACACCTTC. The encoded protein is CASQGRGGYTF.